What follows are 26 T cell receptor beta chains derived from one specimen sequenced in a study of shared clonotypes between healthy human individuals. Generated by immunoSEQ multiplex PCR, the TCRdb table keeps only in-frame clones and is missing some. This table has about 2.4 million clones, 93% appearing once. Sequences were obtained from naive CD4+ T cells from PBMCs. Subset indicated: CD45RA+ positively selected. These TCRs come from a man aged 18 to 29 in good health. Some clones in this sample may be carry-over from other donors' samples.

This clone appeared once. The J gene is TRBJ2-3, the V gene TRBV25-1, with D perhaps matching TRBD1 (6 bases). Per the germline V gene, CDR1 is MGHDK and CDR2 is SYGVNS. V was clipped by 6 bases and J by 2 bases, with 15 bases between them. The CDR3 is made up of 15 amino acids. The CDR3 DNA follows: TGTGCCAGCAGCTTTACAGGGCCGTCCACAGATACGCAGTATTTT. Protein: CASSFTGPSTDTQYF.

A remark on this clone: This CDR3 is also generated by other DNA sequences in the sample. The genes are TRBV28 and TRBJ1-5; D is uncertain. Germline CDR1 and CDR2: MDHEN and SYDVKM. The ends were cut back, 2 bases at V and 7 bases at J, with 6 bases in the middle. The CDR3 covers 12 residues. The CDR3 nucleotides are TGTGCCAGCAGTTTAAAGAACCAGCCCCAGCATTTT. Residues: CASSLKNQPQHF.

V usage is TRBV28 and J usage is TRBJ2-2; TRBD1 is a possible D gene (6 bases). Germline CDR1 MDHEN, CDR2 SYDVKM. V gave up 6 bases and J gave up 6 bases, with 23 bases separating them. This CDR3 is built from 17 residues. The CDR3, as DNA: TGTGCCAGCAGACTAGAGAGGGGGACGCGGGTATCCGGGGAGCTGTTTTTT. This translates into CASRLERGTRVSGELFF.

The chain employs TRBV4-1 and TRBJ2-5, with D possibly being TRBD1 or TRBD2 (5 bases each). Germline V gives CDR1 MGHRA, CDR2 YSYEKL. The length of the CDR3 is 15 residues. V was pared by 0 bases and J by 9 bases, with 17 bases between. CDR3 nucleotides: TGCGCCAGCAGCCAAGAAGATGGGCGGGTAGGGGCCCAGTACTTC. This sequence encodes CASSQEDGRVGAQYF.

This clone was counted only a few times. This rearrangement joins TRBV20-1 to TRBJ1-1; D is uncertain. The CDR3 consists of 8 residues. The ends were cut back, 6 bases at V and 13 bases at J, with 9 bases in the middle. CDR1 and CDR2 from the germline V gene are DFQATT and SNEGSKA (reference sequence). The CDR3 DNA reads TGCAGTGCGCGAGGCGGTTTCTTT. Translated, it gives CSARGGFF.

The chain is built from TRBV28 and TRBJ2-7; D gene uncertain. The germline V and J ends were trimmed by 6 bases and 3 bases, with 18 bases remaining between them. CDR3 size: 15 residues. In germline, CDR1 is MDHEN, CDR2 SYDVKM. CDR3 protein: CASSPPVEWSYEQYF. CDR3 nucleotides: TGTGCCAGCAGCCCCCCTGTGGAGTGGAGCTACGAGCAGTACTTC.

V and J are TRBV21-1 and TRBJ2-1. TRBV21-1 is a recognized pseudogene. This CDR3 is built from 18 residues. The CDR3 DNA is TGTGCCAGCAGCCCTTGGGGGCCCGCGGGAAGAACACACAATGAGCAGTTCTTC. Encoded protein: CASSPWGPAGRTHNEQFF.

The chain combines TRBV27 with TRBJ2-2; D uncertain. With 8 bases removed from V and 8 bases from J, the gap between germline ends came to 18 bases. Germline CDR1 is MNHEY and CDR2 is SMNVEV (reference sequence). This CDR3 comprises 14 residues. CDR3 in amino acids: CASRVEKLRGELFF. Here the CDR3 DNA reads TGTGCCAGCCGGGTTGAAAAGCTGCGGGGGGAGCTGTTTTTT.

The J gene is TRBJ1-1, the V gene TRBV7-9; no definite D call. Germline V CDR1 and CDR2: SEHNR, FQNEAQ (reference sequence). CDR3 length: 14 residues. Trimming took 2 bases from V and 0 from J, leaving 7 bases between them. CDR3 bases: TGTGCCAGCAGCTTATACGGAATGAACACTGAAGCTTTCTTT. Protein sequence: CASSLYGMNTEAFF.

The chain employs TRBV28 and TRBJ2-7, with no clear D. Germline V CDR1 and CDR2: MDHEN, SYDVKM. Trimming took 2 bases from V and 2 from J, leaving 10 bases between them. This CDR3 has 14 amino acids. The chain's CDR3 is CASSLPPETYEQYF. CDR3 in DNA: TGTGCCAGCAGTTTACCTCCAGAGACCTACGAGCAGTACTTC.

V gene TRBV18 combines with J gene TRBJ2-3; D gene ambiguous. Germline V CDR1 and CDR2: KGHSH, LQKENI. CDR3 length equals 13 residues. Trimming stripped 6 bases from V and 0 bases from J, with 7 bases between. CDR3 sequence reads: CASSSVSTDTQYF. The CDR3 nucleotides are TGTGCCAGCTCGTCAGTTAGCACAGATACGCAGTATTTT.

A remark on this clone: The junction differs from germline at one of its ends, possibly a read error. The rearrangement joins TRBV9 to TRBJ2-2; D is perhaps TRBD2 (6 bases). CDR3 length: 16 amino acids. CDR1 is SGDLS, CDR2 YYNGEE, per germline. CDR3 amino acids: CASSPLGTPIPGELFF. Written as DNA, the CDR3 is TGTGCCAGCAGCCCTCTAGGGACTCCCATCCCCGGAGAGCTGTTTTTT.

The rearrangement links TRBV5-1 to TRBJ2-7; TRBD1 is a possible D gene (6 bases). Germline-derived CDR1 and CDR2 are SGHRS and YFSETQ. There are 15 residues in the CDR3. The germline V and J ends were trimmed by 3 bases and 5 bases, with 18 bases remaining between them. This CDR3 reads CASSSPTRGLNEQYF. The DNA of the CDR3 is TGCGCCAGCAGCTCCCCAACCAGGGGCTTGAACGAGCAGTACTTC. Supplemented by reference TRBV5-1 and TRBJ2-7, the full variable domain reads KAGVTQTPRYLIKTRGQQVTLSCSPISGHRSVSWYQQTPGQGLQFLFEYFSETQRNKGNFPGRFSGRQFSNSRSEMNVSTLELGDSALYLCASSSPTRGLNEQYFGPGTRLTVT.

As regards this clone: Other DNA sequences in the same sample also yield this CDR3. V is TRBV27 and J is TRBJ2-3; 8 positions match TRBD1. This CDR3 spans 14 amino acids. CDR1 and CDR2 (germline): MNHEY, SMNVEV (reference sequence). The J segment lost 3 bases and the V segment lost 4 bases, leaving 3 bases of the junction unmatched. Here the CDR3 reads CASSSRTGTDTQYF. Here the CDR3 DNA reads TGTGCCAGCAGTTCTCGGACAGGGACAGATACGCAGTATTTT.

V and J are TRBV2 and TRBJ2-7, with D perhaps given as TRBD1 or TRBD2 (5 bases each). Germline CDR1 SNHLY, CDR2 FYNNEI. Between the trimmed V and J ends, which lost 11 bases and 2 bases, there was a span of 13 bases. The CDR3 contains 12 residues. CDR3 residues: CAVGKGAYEQYF. CDR3 in DNA: TGTGCCGTCGGGAAAGGGGCCTACGAGCAGTACTTC.

The V call is TRBV7-9, the J call TRBJ2-4; the match to TRBD1 covers 9 bases. This CDR3 is 14 amino acids long. CDR1 SEHNR and CDR2 FQNEAQ come from the germline V gene (reference sequence). V was clipped by 5 bases and J by 7 bases; unmatched bases: 6. CDR3: CASSISGTGNIQYF. The CDR3 DNA follows: TGTGCCAGCAGCATTTCCGGGACAGGGAACATTCAGTACTTC. The entire variable domain, with the rest obtained from reference TRBV7-9 and TRBJ2-4, is as follows: DTGVSQNPRHKITKRGQNVTFRCDPISEHNRLYWYRQTLGQGPEFLTYFQNEAQLEKSRLLSDRFSAERPKGSFSTLEIQRTEQGDSAMYLCASSISGTGNIQYFGAGTRLSVL.

V is TRBV6-1 and J is TRBJ2-7, with D perhaps assigned TRBD1 or TRBD2 (5 bases each). The V gene lost 5 bases and the J gene lost 2 bases, with 16 bases spanning the gap. The CDR3 is made up of 15 amino acids. Germline-derived CDR1 and CDR2 are MNHNS and SASEGT. Here the CDR3 reads CASSINRDGPYEQYF. CDR3 bases: TGTGCCAGCAGTATAAACCGGGACGGACCCTACGAGCAGTACTTC.

This clone was observed a single time. The chain joins TRBV29-1 to TRBJ2-7; TRBD1 aligns across 8 bases. The CDR3 runs to 12 residues. Germline V gene lookup returns CDR1 SQVTM and CDR2 ANQGSEA. Trimming cost V 6 bases and J 5 bases; bases outside gene matches: 6. The CDR3 sequence: CSVATQGDEQYF. The CDR3 nucleotides are TGCAGCGTCGCGACACAGGGGGACGAGCAGTACTTC.

This clone was seen only once. This chain joins TRBV7-3 and TRBJ1-5; 7 positions match TRBD1. Trimming cost V 2 bases and J 8 bases; bases outside gene matches: 3. This CDR3 is built from 13 residues. Germline loops: CDR1 SGHTA, CDR2 FQGTGA. The CDR3 nucleotides read TGTGCCAGCAGCTTAGACAGGGAAGAGCCCCAGCATTTT. It encodes CASSLDREEPQHF.

The chain is built from TRBV5-6 and TRBJ2-6; TRBD2 matches at 7 bases. This CDR3 spans 17 amino acids. Germline values: CDR1 SGHDT, CDR2 YYEEEE. Trimming took 7 bases from V and 0 from J; bases not matched to a gene: 10. The CDR3 loop is CASALLAPYSGANVLTF. DNA for the CDR3: TGTGCCAGCGCCCTACTAGCGCCTTACTCTGGGGCCAACGTCCTGACTTTC.

The chain joins TRBV6-1 to TRBJ1-5; TRBD1 agrees at 8 bases. The junction had 12 bases not matched to a gene; V was cut back by 8 bases and J by 6 bases. CDR3 size: 15 residues. Germline V lookup: CDR1 MNHNS, CDR2 SASEGT. The CDR3 region is CASGPQGQGRQPQHF. CDR3 DNA sequence: TGTGCCAGCGGGCCCCAAGGACAGGGTCGTCAGCCCCAGCATTTT.

The rearrangement links TRBV11-2 to TRBJ1-5; TRBD1 is a possible D gene (6 bases). Germline loops: CDR1 SGHAT, CDR2 FQNNGV. V lost 6 bases and J lost 4, with 13 bases in between. CDR3 size: 14 residues. The CDR3 loop reads CASSFETGNQPQHF. CDR3 in DNA: TGTGCCAGCAGTTTCGAAACAGGGAATCAGCCCCAGCATTTT.

This clone was seen just once. The chain is built from TRBV5-1 and TRBJ1-4, with TRBD1 matching over 8 bases. After removal of 1 base from V and 6 bases from J, the junction contained 2 bases not matched to a gene. Per germline, CDR1 SGHRS and CDR2 YFSETQ. This CDR3 has 14 residues. This CDR3 is CASSLRGQDEKLFF. CDR3 bases: TGCGCCAGCAGCTTGAGGGGACAGGATGAAAAACTGTTTTTT.

This chain uses TRBV4-3 with TRBJ1-1; no firm D call. Trimming stripped 4 bases from V and 5 bases from J, with 17 bases between. The germline gives CDR1 LGHNA, CDR2 YSLEER. This CDR3 is 15 amino acids long. The CDR3 sequence is CASSPRLLSDTEAFF. The CDR3 DNA follows: TGCGCCAGCAGCCCCCGGCTCTTGAGTGATACTGAAGCTTTCTTT.

In its sample, this clone was seen a few times. Distinct nucleotide sequences in the sample also encode this CDR3. The chain links TRBV28 to TRBJ1-1; D perhaps matches TRBD1 (6 bases). The CDR3 has 13 amino acids. Germline CDR1 reads MDHEN; CDR2 reads SYDVKM. The ends were cut back, 6 bases at V and 2 bases at J, with 10 bases in the middle. CDR3 residues: CASSRTENTEAFF. The CDR3, as DNA: TGTGCCAGCAGCCGGACAGAAAACACTGAAGCTTTCTTT.

This rearrangement joins TRBV9 to TRBJ2-2; D may match TRBD1 or TRBD2 (5 bases each). Germline V gene data show CDR1 as SGDLS and CDR2 as YYNGEE. The CDR3 contains 15 residues. The ends were cut back, 2 bases at V and 5 bases at J, with 13 bases in the middle. DNA for the CDR3: TGTGCCAGCAGCGTGGCAATGAGGGGAACCGGGGAGCTGTTTTTT. Protein sequence: CASSVAMRGTGELFF.